These 12 T cell receptor beta chains were sequenced from one sample in a study of cytomegalovirus exposure and HLA in healthy donors. The assay was immunoSEQ multiplex PCR, and TCRdb's table has in-frame clones only and misses some. The sample includes almost 200,000 clones, roughly three quarters seen only once; the top ten take around 1.2%. Input material: PBMCs. The receptors were sampled from a woman in her twenties or thirties in good health and CMV-seronegative.

The J gene is TRBJ1-6, the V gene TRBV28, with D perhaps TRBD1 (5 bases). Between the trimmed V and J ends, which lost 3 bases and 9 bases, there was a span of 12 bases. The CDR3 covers 14 residues. Germline values: CDR1 MDHEN, CDR2 SYDVKM. CDR3 sequence reads: CASSLEGRRSPLHF. CDR3 sequence (DNA): TGTGCCAGCAGTTTGGAGGGGCGGCGTTCACCCCTCCACTTT.

V gene TRBV19 combines with J gene TRBJ2-7; 9 nucleotides match TRBD1. The CDR3 runs to 15 residues. V shed 6 bases, J shed 2 bases, and the junction held 8 bases outside the gene matches. Germline loops: CDR1 LNHDA, CDR2 SQIVND (reference sequence). In nucleotides, the CDR3 is TGTGCCAGTAGACTCACCGGGACAGGGACCTACGAGCAGTACTTC. This gives the protein CASRLTGTGTYEQYF. Together with reference TRBV19 and TRBJ2-7, the CDR3 gives the full variable domain: DGGITQSPKYLFRKEGQNVTLSCEQNLNHDAMYWYRQDPGQGLRLIYYSQIVNDFQKGDIAEGYSVSREKKESFPLTVTSAQKNPTAFYLCASRLTGTGTYEQYFGPGTRLTVT.

The chain has TRBV19 and TRBJ2-7; D might be TRBD1 (5 bases). This CDR3 region has 15 residues. V shed 3 bases and J shed 2 bases, with 14 bases lying between them. The V gene's germline CDR1 is LNHDA and CDR2 SQIVND (reference sequence). Written as DNA, the CDR3 is TGTGCCAGTAGTATGATGGGGCCGTTTCCCTACGAGCAGTACTTC. Protein: CASSMMGPFPYEQYF.

V gene TRBV6-5 combines with J gene TRBJ2-7; TRBD1 agrees at 7 bases. J was trimmed by 0 bases and V by 5 bases; bases with no gene match: 4. Germline V gives CDR1 MNHEY, CDR2 SVGAGI. This CDR3 is 14 amino acids long. Written as DNA, the CDR3 is TGTGCCAGCAGTGCGGACAGGAGCTCCTACGAGCAGTACTTC. This encodes CASSADRSSYEQYF.

The count of this clone is one. V and J are TRBV27 and TRBJ1-5; possibly TRBD1 for D (5 bases). The CDR3 covers 14 residues. Trimming removed 4 bases from V and 5 bases from J, with 12 bases in between. Germline CDR1 and CDR2: MNHEY and SMNVEV (reference sequence). For the CDR3, the DNA is TGTGCCAGCAGTTCCGGGACTGGACATCAGCCCCAGCATTTT. Translation: CASSSGTGHQPQHF.

This chain connects TRBV5-6 to TRBJ2-2; the match to TRBD1 covers 7 bases. Germline lookup yields CDR1 SGHDT and CDR2 YYEEEE. This CDR3 is built from 17 residues. The junction had 7 bases not matched to a gene; V was cut back by 1 base and J by 1 base. The CDR3 reads CASSLPLSGGNTGELFF. The CDR3 nucleotides read TGTGCCAGCAGCTTGCCCCTATCAGGGGGGAACACCGGGGAGCTGTTTTTT.

Turning to this clone: This specimen includes other DNA sequences encoding the same CDR3. The V gene is TRBV4-1, the J gene TRBJ1-3; weak D call: TRBD1 (6 bases). V shed 3 bases and J shed 1 base, with 10 bases lying between them. CDR1 and CDR2 from the germline V gene are MGHRA and YSYEKL. This CDR3 spans 15 amino acids. CDR3 amino acids: CASSQSRGSGNTIYF. The CDR3 DNA is TGCGCCAGCAGCCAGTCCAGGGGATCTGGAAACACCATATATTTT.

The chain recombines TRBV4-1 with TRBJ2-3; perhaps TRBD2 as D (5 bases). Trimming shortened V by 1 base and J by 3 bases, and 14 bases separated the two germline ends. The CDR3 runs to 16 residues. The germline V gene has CDR1 MGHRA and CDR2 YSYEKL. The chain's CDR3 is CASSQVARRGTDTQYF. The CDR3 DNA is TGCGCCAGCAGCCAAGTAGCCCGGCGAGGGACAGATACGCAGTATTTT.

CDR3 sequence (DNA): TGTGCCAGCAGCTCGGGACAGCCCTACGAGCAGTACTTC. This sequence encodes CASSSGQPYEQYF. The V gene is TRBV5-6, the J gene TRBJ2-7, with TRBD1 matching over 7 bases. The CDR3 runs to 13 residues. From germline, CDR1 is SGHDT and CDR2 YYEEEE. V shed 3 bases, J shed 2 bases, and the junction held 2 bases outside the gene matches. Supplemented by reference TRBV5-6 and TRBJ2-7, the full variable domain reads DAGVTQSPTHLIKTRGQQVTLRCSPKSGHDTVSWYQQALGQGPQFIFQYYEEEERQRGNFPDRFSGHQFPNYSSELNVNALLLGDSALYLCASSSGQPYEQYFGPGTRLTVT.

The chain carries TRBV28 and TRBJ2-1; D may be TRBD1 (6 bases). V was cut by 3 bases and J by 5 bases, with 8 bases left in between. CDR3 size: 13 residues. From germline, CDR1 is MDHEN and CDR2 SYDVKM. DNA for the CDR3: TGTGCCAGCAGTTTGGACAGACACAATGAGCAGTTCTTC. Protein: CASSLDRHNEQFF.

The V gene is TRBV11-2, the J gene TRBJ1-1; 12 nucleotides align to TRBD1. V dropped 4 bases and J dropped 0; count of bases not matched to a gene: 6. The germline CDR1 and CDR2 sequences are SGHAT and FQNNGV. The CDR3 contains 17 residues. The CDR3: CASSYRDRGPVNTEAFF. The CDR3 nucleotides are TGTGCCAGCAGCTACCGGGACAGGGGGCCGGTGAACACTGAAGCTTTCTTT.

The rearrangement joins TRBV5-1 to TRBJ1-1, with TRBD1 as a possible D gene (5 bases). The CDR3 runs 17 residues. Between the trimmed V and J ends, which lost 2 bases and 4 bases, there was a span of 21 bases. Germline-derived CDR1 and CDR2 are SGHRS and YFSETQ. CDR3 amino acids: CASSLGWSREDTTEAFF. DNA of the CDR3: TGCGCCAGCAGCTTAGGGTGGTCCAGGGAGGATACCACTGAAGCTTTCTTT.